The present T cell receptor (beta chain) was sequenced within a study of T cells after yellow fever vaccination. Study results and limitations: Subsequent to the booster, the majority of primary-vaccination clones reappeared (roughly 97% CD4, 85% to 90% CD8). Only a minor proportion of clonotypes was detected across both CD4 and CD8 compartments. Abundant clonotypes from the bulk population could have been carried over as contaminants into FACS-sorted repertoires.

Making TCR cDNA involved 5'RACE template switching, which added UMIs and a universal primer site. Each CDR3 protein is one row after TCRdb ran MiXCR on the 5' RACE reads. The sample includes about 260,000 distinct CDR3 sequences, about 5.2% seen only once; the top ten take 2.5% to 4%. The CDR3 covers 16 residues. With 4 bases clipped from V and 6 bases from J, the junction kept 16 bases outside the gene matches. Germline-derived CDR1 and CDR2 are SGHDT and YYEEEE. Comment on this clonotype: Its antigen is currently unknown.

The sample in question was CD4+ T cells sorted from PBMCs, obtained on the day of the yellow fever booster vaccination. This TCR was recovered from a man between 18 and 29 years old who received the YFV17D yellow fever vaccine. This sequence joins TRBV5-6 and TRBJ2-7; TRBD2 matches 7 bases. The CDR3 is CASSTSGVTPSVEQYF. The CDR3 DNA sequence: TGTGCCAGCAGCACGAGCGGGGTTACCCCCTCGGTCGAGCAGTACTTC.